Listed below are T cell receptor beta chains from one sample, sequenced in a study of metastatic and nonmetastatic thyroid tumors. TCRdb reprocessed the PCR reads via MiXCR. This sample carries roughly 90,000 clones, 15% of them seen once, and the ten largest clones take roughly 4%. The sample consisted of blood. The receptors were gathered from a female donor with papillary thyroid cancer or a benign thyroid nodule (not recorded which). Some clones in this sample may be carry-over from other donors' samples. Each CDR3 is given with its conserved first and last residue. A D gene is named only where the DNA matches it firmly. Clone size is not always given. Where it is, it says once, few, many or a class for expanded clones.

TRBV19	TRBJ1-2	.	many	17	CASSISSGKPPPGGYTF	TGTGCCAGTAGTATTTCCTCCGGCAAACCACCGCCGGGGGGCTACACCTTC
TRBV6-2/TRBV6-3	TRBJ2-5	TRBD1	.	13	CASSRDRLETHYF	TGTGCCAGCAGTCGGGACAGGCTAGAGACCCATTACTTC
TRBV4-1	TRBJ2-2	.	many	15	CASSQAPSALRGLFF	TGCGCCAGCAGCCAAGCCCCATCGGCACTAAGAGGGCTGTTTTTT
TRBV7-2	TRBJ2-7	.	many	14	CASSFSRVGSEQYF	TGTGCCAGCAGCTTCTCGAGGGTGGGGTCCGAGCAGTACTTC
TRBV15	TRBJ2-5	.	few	14	CATSAPDGQDTQYF	TGTGCCACCAGCGCTCCGGATGGCCAAGATACCCAGTACTTC
TRBV20-1	TRBJ2-3	.	many	12	CSARDNTDTQYF	TGCAGTGCTAGGGACAACACAGATACGCAGTATTTT
TRBV9	TRBJ1-1	TRBD1	many	16	CASSVGDRGVNTEAFF	TGTGCCAGCAGCGTGGGGGACAGGGGGGTGAACACTGAAGCTTTCTTT
TRBV3-1	TRBJ2-3	TRBD2	many	14	CASSPGGSTDTQYF	TGTGCCAGCAGCCCGGGGGGATCCACAGATACGCAGTATTTT
TRBV7-9	TRBJ1-1	TRBD1	.	14	CASGLGQVETEAFF	TGTGCCAGCGGCTTAGGACAGGTCGAAACTGAAGCTTTCTTT
TRBV11-2	TRBJ1-6	.	many	16	CASSLDWSSYNSPLHF	TGTGCCAGCAGCTTAGACTGGAGCTCCTATAATTCACCCCTCCACTTT
TRBV24-1	TRBJ1-2	.	many	13	CATSQTGSYGYTF	TGTGCCACCAGTCAGACAGGATCATATGGCTACACCTTC
TRBV4-2	TRBJ2-7	.	many	15	CASSQNVEWLYEQYF	TGTGCCAGCAGCCAAAACGTAGAGTGGCTCTACGAGCAGTACTTC
TRBV20-1	TRBJ2-2	.	many	16	CSARARGTVNTGELFF	TGCAGTGCTAGAGCCCGGGGGACCGTAAACACCGGGGAGCTGTTTTTT
TRBV2	TRBJ2-4	.	many	15	CASSDRGLAKNIQYF	TGTGCCAGCAGTGATAGGGGATTAGCCAAAAACATTCAGTACTTC
TRBV18	TRBJ2-3	.	many	14	CASSVSGGGDTQYF	TGTGCCAGCTCAGTGTCCGGGGGAGGTGATACGCAGTATTTT
TRBV27	TRBJ1-5	TRBD1	many	20	CASSLLPGQGATGGNQPQHF	TGTGCCAGCAGTTTACTTCCGGGACAGGGGGCGACTGGGGGCAATCAGCCCCAGCATTTT
TRBV5-6	TRBJ1-3	.	.	15	CASSLFHQAGNTIYF	TGTGCCAGCAGCTTGTTCCATCAGGCGGGAAACACCATATATTTT
TRBV6-5	TRBJ2-7	.	few	17	CASSFRDLVVVTYEQYF	TGTGCCAGCAGTTTCCGAGACCTTGTGGTAGTTACCTACGAGCAGTACTTC
TRBV5-6	TRBJ2-7	.	many	12	CASSPVGYEQYF	TGTGCCAGCAGCCCCGTCGGCTACGAGCAGTACTTC
TRBV6-2/TRBV6-3	TRBJ2-1	.	many	13	CASSYRGTDGQFF	TGTGCCAGCAGTTACCGGGGGACCGATGGGCAGTTCTTC
TRBV19	TRBJ2-1	TRBD2	many	18	CASSLGLAGGRLYNEQFF	TGTGCCAGTAGTTTGGGACTAGCGGGGGGGCGGTTATACAATGAGCAGTTCTTC
TRBV28	TRBJ2-7	TRBD1	.	19	CASISLRVTGTGDSYEQYF	TGTGCCAGCATTTCCTTACGGGTGACCGGGACAGGGGATTCGTACGAGCAGTACTTC
TRBV10-1	TRBJ1-2	.	.	12	CASSEESSGYTF	TGCGCCAGCAGTGAGGAATCCTCCGGCTACACCTTC
TRBV7-2	TRBJ2-2	.	.	15	CASSLGMSSPGELFF	TGTGCCAGCAGCTTAGGGATGTCGTCCCCCGGGGAGCTGTTTTTT
TRBV19	TRBJ2-3	TRBD2	many	17	CATSTSGGAKSTDTQYF	TGTGCCACCTCGACTAGCGGGGGGGCAAAAAGCACAGATACGCAGTATTTT
TRBV6-2/TRBV6-3	TRBJ2-7	TRBD1	few	18	CSSSYLLVPKTGGDEQYF	TGTTCCAGCAGTTACTTGCTGGTCCCAAAGACAGGGGGGGACGAGCAGTACTTC
TRBV18	TRBJ1-5	TRBD1	many	17	CASSPSPDLDRNQPQHF	TGTGCCAGCTCACCTTCTCCTGACTTGGACAGGAATCAGCCCCAGCATTTT
TRBV9	TRBJ2-3	TRBD2	many	15	CASRPSSGGPDTQYF	TGTGCCAGCAGGCCCTCTAGCGGGGGGCCCGATACGCAGTATTTT
TRBV16	TRBJ2-3	.	.	17	CASSQSGGPRLTDTQYF	TGTGCCAGCAGCCAATCGGGCGGACCTAGACTCACAGATACGCAGTATTTT
TRBV4-2	TRBJ2-3	TRBD2	.	17	CASSQDVAGGPPDTQYF	TGTGCCAGCAGCCAAGATGTGGCGGGGGGGCCCCCAGATACGCAGTATTTT
TRBV5-6	TRBJ2-2	TRBD2	many	17	CASSLELAGANTGELFF	TGTGCCAGCAGCTTGGAACTAGCGGGGGCGAACACCGGGGAGCTGTTTTTT
TRBV28	TRBJ2-3	TRBD2	many	19	CASSSELATSGGAGDTQYF	TGTGCCAGCAGTTCAGAATTGGCCACTAGCGGGGGGGCTGGAGATACGCAGTATTTT
TRBV5-4	TRBJ2-5	.	few	13	CASSSLVGETQYF	TGTGCCAGCAGCTCCCTAGTAGGAGAGACCCAGTACTTC
TRBV6-5	TRBJ2-3	.	many	17	CASRIRSGLTATDTQYF	TGTGCCAGCAGGATACGTTCGGGACTCACGGCCACAGATACGCAGTATTTT
TRBV5-1	TRBJ1-1	.	many	15	CASSSRGGSDTEAFF	TGCGCCAGCAGCTCCAGGGGTGGCTCGGACACTGAAGCTTTCTTT
TRBV5-1	TRBJ1-1	.	many	13	CASSLGPNTEAFF	TGCGCCAGCAGCTTGGGCCCGAACACTGAAGCTTTCTTT
TRBV10-3	TRBJ2-3	.	many	18	CAISESKAGSGPTDTQYF	TGTGCCATCAGTGAGTCGAAAGCCGGTTCGGGACCCACAGATACGCAGTATTTT
TRBV19	TRBJ1-3	.	many	14	CASSFATSGNTIYF	TGTGCCAGTAGTTTTGCAACCTCTGGAAACACCATATATTTT
TRBV11-1	TRBJ2-1	TRBD1	many	15	CASSPQGVPYNEQFF	TGTGCCAGCAGCCCACAGGGGGTCCCCTACAATGAGCAGTTCTTC
TRBV28	TRBJ2-7	TRBD1	many	16	CASSPQGQRNFYEQYF	TGTGCCAGCAGTCCCCAGGGACAGCGGAACTTCTACGAGCAGTACTTC
TRBV9	TRBJ2-1	.	many	15	CASSVAPSSYNEQFF	TGTGCCAGCAGCGTAGCTCCCTCCTCCTACAATGAGCAGTTCTTC
TRBV15	TRBJ2-6	.	many	15	CATSSGHSGANVLTF	TGTGCCACCAGCAGTGGGCACTCTGGGGCCAACGTCCTGACTTTC
TRBV11-2	TRBJ2-2	.	once	16	CASSKNGGSDTGELFF	TGTGCCAGCAGCAAAAATGGGGGGTCGGACACCGGGGAGCTGTTTTTT
TRBV19	TRBJ1-4	TRBD1	many	13	CASTKQGYEKLFF	TGTGCCAGTACTAAACAGGGGTACGAAAAACTGTTTTTT
TRBV6-2/TRBV6-3	TRBJ2-5	TRBD1	many	16	CASSYPRRTGEETQYF	TGTGCCAGCAGTTACCCCCGCCGAACAGGGGAAGAGACCCAGTACTTC